These T cell receptor beta chains were read from a single sample in a study of T cell changes during pregnancy in multiple sclerosis. Generated by immunoSEQ multiplex PCR, the TCRdb table keeps only in-frame clones and is missing some. The profile covers tens of thousands of clones, with more than 75% appearing a single time and roughly 1.4% taken by the ten largest. This sample comprised peripheral blood, obtained in the third trimester of pregnancy. The receptors stem from a female donor in good health, enrolled as a control in a pregnancy study. CDR3s include the opening cysteine and the closing phenylalanine or tryptophan. Size values are once, few and many counts, or a class for expanded clones, and some rows have none.

clone_size	v_call	j_call	cdr3_aa
NA	TRBV14	TRBJ1-2	CASMVGSYGYTF
NA	TRBV7-6	TRBJ1-4	CASSPGWGEELFF
NA	TRBV5-1	TRBJ2-1	CASSKGGANNEQFF
NA	TRBV5-1	TRBJ2-7	CASSQRTDSYEQYF
NA	TRBV5-4	TRBJ1-6	CASSLSGNSPLHF
NA	TRBV5-1	TRBJ1-1	CASWTGNTEAFF
NA	TRBV6-1	TRBJ1-2	CASSAPGSKGYTF
NA	TRBV11-2	TRBJ1-1	CASSFGEYSEAFF
NA	TRBV10-3	TRBJ1-6	CAISESGRNNSPLHF
NA	TRBV6-1	TRBJ1-2	CASSVDSRYGYTF
NA	TRBV5-1	TRBJ2-7	CASSSPLGAYEQYF
NA	TRBV4-3	TRBJ2-5	CASSREGPGEGTQYF
NA	TRBV5-6	TRBJ2-7	CASSSGRGHEQYF
NA	TRBV5-1	TRBJ1-1	CASSLTGTGIGNTEAFF
NA	TRBV4-3	TRBJ2-7	CASSQDDRPRYEQYF
NA	TRBV5-1	TRBJ1-2	CASSLEPIVYGYTF
NA	TRBV5-1	TRBJ2-2	CASRDRGRVVRHTGELFF
once	TRBV5-1	TRBJ2-7	CASSISGTGGPYEQYF
NA	TRBV11-2	TRBJ2-1	CASSLVFLLGRYNEQFF
NA	TRBV2	TRBJ2-3	CASSELQVSSTDTQYF
NA	TRBV4-3	TRBJ1-4	CASSRDRGGSEKLFF
NA	TRBV7-3	TRBJ2-1	CASSPRVAGYNYNEQFF
NA	TRBV7-2	TRBJ2-3	CASSPSPGLNLF
NA	TRBV15	TRBJ1-2	CATSRELQVAYGYTF
NA	TRBV5-1	TRBJ2-3	CASSWEGQEDTQYF
NA	TRBV9	TRBJ1-2	CASRVVSEDVRSCYGYTF
NA	TRBV21-1	TRBJ2-1	CASSNLGDRAFNEQFF
NA	TRBV18	TRBJ2-5	CASSIGAAETQYF
NA	TRBV9	TRBJ1-2	CASSAGQDPGSYGYTF
once	TRBV16	TRBJ1-5	CASSDGQISNQPQHF
NA	TRBV7-2	TRBJ1-5	CASSLVSGTGNQPQHF
NA	TRBV7-2	TRBJ2-7	CASSSYGGTGPYEQYF
NA	TRBV6-5	TRBJ1-5	CASSSSFLGEQPQHF
few	TRBV4-3	TRBJ1-3	CASSQVGAGETGNTIYF
once	TRBV6-6	TRBJ2-3	CASSYWGLDTQYF
NA	TRBV7-2	TRBJ1-3	CASSLVGRTVGNTIYF
once	TRBV19	TRBJ2-7	CASAPGTLYEQYF
NA	TRBV15	TRBJ1-5	CAVAPGGQANQPQHF
NA	TRBV9	TRBJ2-6	CASSVPPGGTGSSGANVLTF
NA	TRBV6-5	TRBJ1-2	CASSYSTGRDYGYTF
NA	TRBV5-1	TRBJ2-1	CASSFRGESYNEQFF
NA	TRBV5-6	TRBJ1-4	CASSRSLLTNEKLFF
NA	TRBV13	TRBJ2-7	CASSALEEQYF
NA	TRBV28	TRBJ1-2	CASTHSTGVYGYTF
NA	TRBV6-1	TRBJ2-6	CATRRRGDGANVLTF
NA	TRBV7-6	TRBJ1-2	CASSRTGGNYGYTF